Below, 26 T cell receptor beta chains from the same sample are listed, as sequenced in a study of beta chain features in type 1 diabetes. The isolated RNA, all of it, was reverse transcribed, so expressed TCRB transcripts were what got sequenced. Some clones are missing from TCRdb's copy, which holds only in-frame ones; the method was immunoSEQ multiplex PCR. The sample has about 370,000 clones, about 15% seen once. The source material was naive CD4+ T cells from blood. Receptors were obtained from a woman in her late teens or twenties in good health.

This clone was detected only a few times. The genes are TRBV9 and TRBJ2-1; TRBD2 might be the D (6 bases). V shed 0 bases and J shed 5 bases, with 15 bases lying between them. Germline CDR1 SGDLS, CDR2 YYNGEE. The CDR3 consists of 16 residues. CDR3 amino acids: CASSVGPGLTNNEQFF. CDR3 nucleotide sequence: TGTGCCAGCAGCGTAGGTCCAGGACTAACCAACAATGAGCAGTTCTTC.

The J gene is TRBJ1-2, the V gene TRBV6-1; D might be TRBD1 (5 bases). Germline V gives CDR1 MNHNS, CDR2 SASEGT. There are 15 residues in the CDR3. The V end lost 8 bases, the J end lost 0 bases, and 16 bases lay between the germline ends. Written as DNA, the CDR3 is TGTGCCAGCCCGACAGTACCAAAAGCTAACTATGGCTACACCTTC. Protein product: CASPTVPKANYGYTF.

The CDR3 protein is CASSPSGASPNYGYTF. The CDR3 DNA follows: TGTGCCAGCAGTCCAAGCGGGGCATCTCCTAACTATGGCTACACCTTC. This chain joins TRBV27 and TRBJ1-2, with a tentative D call TRBD1 (5 bases). Trimming left V 5 bases short and J 0 bases short, with 16 bases between. Germline lookup yields CDR1 MNHEY and CDR2 SMNVEV (reference sequence). There are 16 residues in the CDR3.

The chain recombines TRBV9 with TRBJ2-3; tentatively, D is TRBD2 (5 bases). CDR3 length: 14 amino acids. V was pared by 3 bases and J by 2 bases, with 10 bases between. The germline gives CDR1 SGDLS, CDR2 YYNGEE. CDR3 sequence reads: CASSEERFTDTQYF. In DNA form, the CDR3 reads TGTGCCAGCAGCGAAGAGCGGTTCACAGATACGCAGTATTTT.

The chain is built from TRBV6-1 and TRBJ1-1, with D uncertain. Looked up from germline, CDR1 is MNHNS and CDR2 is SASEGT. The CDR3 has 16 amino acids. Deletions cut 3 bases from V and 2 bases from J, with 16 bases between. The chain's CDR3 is CASSDFLPGSNTEAFF. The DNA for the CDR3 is TGTGCCAGCAGTGACTTTCTTCCGGGAAGCAACACTGAAGCTTTCTTT.

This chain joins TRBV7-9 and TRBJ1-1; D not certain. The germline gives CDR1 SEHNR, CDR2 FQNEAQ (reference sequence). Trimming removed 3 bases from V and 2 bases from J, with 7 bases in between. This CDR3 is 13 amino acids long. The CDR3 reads CASSFAGNTEAFF. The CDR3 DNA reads TGTGCCAGCAGCTTCGCAGGTAACACTGAAGCTTTCTTT.

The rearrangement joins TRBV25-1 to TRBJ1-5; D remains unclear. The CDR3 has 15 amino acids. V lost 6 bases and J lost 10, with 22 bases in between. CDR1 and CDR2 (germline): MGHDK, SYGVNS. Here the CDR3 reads CASSPRGVKGSPQHF. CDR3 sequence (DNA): TGTGCCAGCAGCCCCCGGGGAGTTAAGGGATCTCCCCAGCATTTT.

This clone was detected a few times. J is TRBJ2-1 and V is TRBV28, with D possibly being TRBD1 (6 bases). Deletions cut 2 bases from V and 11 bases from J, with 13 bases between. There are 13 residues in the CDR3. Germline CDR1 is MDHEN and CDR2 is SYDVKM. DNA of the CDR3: TGTGCCAGCAGTTTACCCAGTCAGGGGAAGCAGTTCTTC. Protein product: CASSLPSQGKQFF.

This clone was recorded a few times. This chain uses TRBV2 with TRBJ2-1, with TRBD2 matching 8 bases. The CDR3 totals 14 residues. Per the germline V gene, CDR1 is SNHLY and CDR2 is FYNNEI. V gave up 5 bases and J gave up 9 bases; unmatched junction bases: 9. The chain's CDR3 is CASSKSGSGGEQFF. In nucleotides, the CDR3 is TGTGCCAGCAGTAAGAGCGGGAGTGGGGGTGAGCAGTTCTTC.

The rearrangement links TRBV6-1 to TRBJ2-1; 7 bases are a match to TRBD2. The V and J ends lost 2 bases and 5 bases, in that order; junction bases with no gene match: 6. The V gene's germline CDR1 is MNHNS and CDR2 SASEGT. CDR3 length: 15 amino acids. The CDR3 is CASSEHGGLHNEQFF. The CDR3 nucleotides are TGTGCCAGCAGTGAACATGGGGGACTACACAATGAGCAGTTCTTC.

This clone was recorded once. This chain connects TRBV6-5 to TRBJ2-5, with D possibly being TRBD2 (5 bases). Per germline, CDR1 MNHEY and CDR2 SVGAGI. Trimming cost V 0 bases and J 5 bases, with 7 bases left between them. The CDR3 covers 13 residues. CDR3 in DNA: TGTGCCAGCAGTTACTCCGGGAAGGAGACCCAGTACTTC. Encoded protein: CASSYSGKETQYF.

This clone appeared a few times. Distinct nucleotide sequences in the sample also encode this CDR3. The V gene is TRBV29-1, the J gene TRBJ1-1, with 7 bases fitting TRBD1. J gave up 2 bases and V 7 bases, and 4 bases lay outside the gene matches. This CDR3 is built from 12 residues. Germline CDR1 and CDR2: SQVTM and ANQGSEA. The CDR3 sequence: CSGGTANTEAFF. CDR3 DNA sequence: TGCAGCGGGGGGACAGCTAACACTGAAGCTTTCTTT.

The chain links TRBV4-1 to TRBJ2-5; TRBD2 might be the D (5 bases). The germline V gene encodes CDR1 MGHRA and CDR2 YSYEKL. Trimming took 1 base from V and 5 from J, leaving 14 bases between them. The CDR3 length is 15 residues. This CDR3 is CASSQVFGSRETQYF. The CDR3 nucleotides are TGCGCCAGCAGCCAAGTCTTTGGGAGCCGGGAGACCCAGTACTTC.

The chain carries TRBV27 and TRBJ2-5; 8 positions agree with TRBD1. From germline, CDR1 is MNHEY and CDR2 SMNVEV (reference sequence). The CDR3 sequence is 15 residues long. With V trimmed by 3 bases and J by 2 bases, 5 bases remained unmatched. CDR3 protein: CASSFRTGLQETQYF. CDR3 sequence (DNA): TGTGCCAGCAGTTTTCGGACAGGGTTACAAGAGACCCAGTACTTC.

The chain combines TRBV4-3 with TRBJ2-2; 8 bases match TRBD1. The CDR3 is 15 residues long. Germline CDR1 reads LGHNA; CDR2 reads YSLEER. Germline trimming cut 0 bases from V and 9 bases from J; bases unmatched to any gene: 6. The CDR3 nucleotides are TGCGCCAGCAGCCAAGAAGTATCCAGGGGGCGGGAGCTGTTTTTT. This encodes CASSQEVSRGRELFF.

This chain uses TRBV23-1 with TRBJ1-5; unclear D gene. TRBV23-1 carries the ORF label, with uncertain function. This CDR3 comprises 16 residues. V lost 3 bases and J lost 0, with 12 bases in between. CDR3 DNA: TGCGCCAGCAGTCATTCGTTCGGGTATAGCAATCAGCCCCAGCATTTT. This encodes CASSHSFGYSNQPQHF.

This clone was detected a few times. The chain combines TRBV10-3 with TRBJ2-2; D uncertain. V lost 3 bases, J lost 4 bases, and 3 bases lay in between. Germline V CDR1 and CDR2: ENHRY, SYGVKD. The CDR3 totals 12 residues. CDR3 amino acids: CAISEATGELFF. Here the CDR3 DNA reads TGTGCCATCAGTGAAGCCACCGGGGAGCTGTTTTTT.

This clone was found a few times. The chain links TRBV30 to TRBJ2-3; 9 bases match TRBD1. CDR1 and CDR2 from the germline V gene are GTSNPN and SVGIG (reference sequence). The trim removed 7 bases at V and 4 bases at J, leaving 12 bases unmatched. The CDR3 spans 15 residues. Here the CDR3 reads CASHKERQGADTQYF. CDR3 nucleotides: TGTGCCTCTCATAAAGAGAGACAGGGGGCAGATACGCAGTATTTT.

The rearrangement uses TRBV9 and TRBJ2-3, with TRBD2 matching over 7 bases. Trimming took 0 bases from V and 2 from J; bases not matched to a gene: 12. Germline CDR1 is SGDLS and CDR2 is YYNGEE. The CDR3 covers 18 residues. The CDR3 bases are TGTGCCAGCAGCGTAGCTACGGCGGCTAGCGGCCCCACAGATACGCAGTATTTT. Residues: CASSVATAASGPTDTQYF.

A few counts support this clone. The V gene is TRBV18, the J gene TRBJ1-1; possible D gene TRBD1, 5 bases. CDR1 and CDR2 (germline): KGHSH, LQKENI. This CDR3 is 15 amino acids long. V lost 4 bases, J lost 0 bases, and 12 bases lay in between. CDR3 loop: CASSLATEMNTEAFF. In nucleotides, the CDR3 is TGTGCCAGCTCACTGGCGACAGAGATGAACACTGAAGCTTTCTTT.

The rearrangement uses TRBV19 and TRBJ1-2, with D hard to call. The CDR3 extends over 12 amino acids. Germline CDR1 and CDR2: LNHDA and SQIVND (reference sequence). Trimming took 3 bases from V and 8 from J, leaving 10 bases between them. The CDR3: CASSMVRAGYTF. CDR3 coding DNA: TGTGCCAGTAGTATGGTCCGTGCGGGCTACACCTTC.

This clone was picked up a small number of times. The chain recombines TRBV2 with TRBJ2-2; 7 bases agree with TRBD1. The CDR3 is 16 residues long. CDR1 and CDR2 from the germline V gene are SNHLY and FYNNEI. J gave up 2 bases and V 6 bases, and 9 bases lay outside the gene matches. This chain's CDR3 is CASRWSRDSNTGELFF. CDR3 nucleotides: TGTGCCAGCAGATGGTCCCGGGACAGTAACACCGGGGAGCTGTTTTTT.

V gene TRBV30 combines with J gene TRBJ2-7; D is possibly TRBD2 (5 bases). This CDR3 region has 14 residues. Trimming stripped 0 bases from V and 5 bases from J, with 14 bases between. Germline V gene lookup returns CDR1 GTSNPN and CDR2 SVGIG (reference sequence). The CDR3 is CAWSVSLRVDEQYF. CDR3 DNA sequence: TGTGCCTGGAGTGTAAGCTTGCGGGTAGACGAGCAGTACTTC.

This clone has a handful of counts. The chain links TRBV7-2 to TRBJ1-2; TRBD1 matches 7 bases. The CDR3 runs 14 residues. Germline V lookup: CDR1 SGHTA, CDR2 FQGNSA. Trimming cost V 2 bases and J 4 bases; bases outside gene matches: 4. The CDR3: CASSLIQGPYGYTF. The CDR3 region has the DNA TGTGCCAGCAGCTTAATACAGGGGCCCTATGGCTACACCTTC. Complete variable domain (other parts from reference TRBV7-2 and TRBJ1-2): GAGVSQSPSNKVTEKGKDVELRCDPISGHTALYWYRQSLGQGLEFLIYFQGNSAPDKSGLPSDRFSAERTGGSVSTLTIQRTQQEDSAVYLCASSLIQGPYGYTFGSGTRLTVV.

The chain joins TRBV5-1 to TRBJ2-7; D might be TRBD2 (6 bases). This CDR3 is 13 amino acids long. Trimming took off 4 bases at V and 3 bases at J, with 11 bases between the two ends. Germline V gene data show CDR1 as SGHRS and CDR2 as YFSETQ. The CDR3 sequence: CASSLPGVYEQYF. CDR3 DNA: TGCGCCAGCAGCCTGCCGGGGGTCTACGAGCAGTACTTC.

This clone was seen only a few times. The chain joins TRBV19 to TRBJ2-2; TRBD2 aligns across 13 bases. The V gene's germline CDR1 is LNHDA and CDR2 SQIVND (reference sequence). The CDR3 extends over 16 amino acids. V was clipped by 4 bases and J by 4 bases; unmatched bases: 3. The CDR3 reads CASSTGTSGTTGELFF. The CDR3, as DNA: TGTGCCAGTAGTACCGGGACTAGCGGGACCACCGGGGAGCTGTTTTTT.